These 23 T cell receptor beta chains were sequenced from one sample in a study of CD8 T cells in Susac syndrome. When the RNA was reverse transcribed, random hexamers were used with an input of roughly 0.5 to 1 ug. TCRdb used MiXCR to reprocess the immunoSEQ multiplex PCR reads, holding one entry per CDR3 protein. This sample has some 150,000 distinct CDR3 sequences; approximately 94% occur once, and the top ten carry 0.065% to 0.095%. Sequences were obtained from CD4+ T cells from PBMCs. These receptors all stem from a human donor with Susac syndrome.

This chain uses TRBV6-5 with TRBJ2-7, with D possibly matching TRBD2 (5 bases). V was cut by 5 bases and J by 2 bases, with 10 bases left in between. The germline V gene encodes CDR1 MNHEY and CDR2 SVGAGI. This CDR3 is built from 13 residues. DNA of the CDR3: TGTGCCAGCAGTGCGTTCGGGGCCTACGAGCAGTACTTC. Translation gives CASSAFGAYEQYF.

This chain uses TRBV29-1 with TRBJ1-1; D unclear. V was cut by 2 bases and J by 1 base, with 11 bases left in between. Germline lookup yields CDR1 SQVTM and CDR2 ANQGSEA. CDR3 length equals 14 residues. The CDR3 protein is CSVEPKHRNTEAFF. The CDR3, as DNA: TGCAGCGTTGAACCCAAACACAGGAACACTGAAGCTTTCTTT.

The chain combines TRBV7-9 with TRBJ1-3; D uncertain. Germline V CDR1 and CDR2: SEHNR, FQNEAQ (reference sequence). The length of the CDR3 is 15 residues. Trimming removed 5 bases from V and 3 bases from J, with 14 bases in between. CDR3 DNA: TGTGCCAGCAGCCTATTGGGCGTAAATGGAAACACCATATATTTT. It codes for CASSLLGVNGNTIYF. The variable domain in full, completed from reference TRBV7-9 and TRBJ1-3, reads DTGVSQNPRHKITKRGQNVTFRCDPISEHNRLYWYRQTLGQGPEFLTYFQNEAQLEKSRLLSDRFSAERPKGSFSTLEIQRTEQGDSAMYLCASSLLGVNGNTIYFGEGSWLTVV.

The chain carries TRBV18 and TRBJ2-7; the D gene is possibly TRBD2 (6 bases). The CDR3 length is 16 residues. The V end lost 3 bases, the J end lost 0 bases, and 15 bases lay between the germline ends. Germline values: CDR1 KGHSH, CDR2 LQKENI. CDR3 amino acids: CASSPERAGSSYEQYF. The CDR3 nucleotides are TGTGCCAGCTCACCGGAGCGGGCAGGGAGCTCCTACGAGCAGTACTTC.

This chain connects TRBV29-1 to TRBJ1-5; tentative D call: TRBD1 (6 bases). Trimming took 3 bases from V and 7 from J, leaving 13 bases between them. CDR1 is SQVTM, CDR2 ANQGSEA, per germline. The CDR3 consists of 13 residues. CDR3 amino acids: CSVEASRGQPQHF. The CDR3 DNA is TGCAGCGTTGAGGCGAGCAGGGGCCAGCCCCAGCATTTT.

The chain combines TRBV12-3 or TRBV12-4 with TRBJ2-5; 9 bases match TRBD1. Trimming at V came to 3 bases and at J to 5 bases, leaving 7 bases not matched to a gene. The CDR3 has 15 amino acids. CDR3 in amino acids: CASSFITGGGETQYF. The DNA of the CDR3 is TGTGCCAGCAGTTTCATCACAGGGGGCGGGGAGACCCAGTACTTC.

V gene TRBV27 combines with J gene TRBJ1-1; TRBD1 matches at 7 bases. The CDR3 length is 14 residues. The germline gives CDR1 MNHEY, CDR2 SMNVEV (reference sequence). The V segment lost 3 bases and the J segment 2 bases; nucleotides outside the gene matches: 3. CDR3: CASSFTGVNTEAFF. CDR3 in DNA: TGTGCCAGCAGTTTCACAGGGGTTAACACTGAAGCTTTCTTT.

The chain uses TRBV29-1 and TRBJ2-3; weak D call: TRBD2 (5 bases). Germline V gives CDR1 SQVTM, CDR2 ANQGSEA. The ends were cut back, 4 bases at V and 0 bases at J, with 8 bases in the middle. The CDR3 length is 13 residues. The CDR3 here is CSVAAESTDTQYF. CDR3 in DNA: TGCAGCGTTGCAGCGGAAAGCACAGATACGCAGTATTTT.

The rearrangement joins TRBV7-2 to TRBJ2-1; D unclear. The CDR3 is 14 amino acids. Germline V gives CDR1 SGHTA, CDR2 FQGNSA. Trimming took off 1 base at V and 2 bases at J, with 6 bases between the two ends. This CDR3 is CASSLVGAYNEQFF. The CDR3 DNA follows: TGTGCCAGCAGCTTAGTTGGGGCCTACAATGAGCAGTTCTTC.

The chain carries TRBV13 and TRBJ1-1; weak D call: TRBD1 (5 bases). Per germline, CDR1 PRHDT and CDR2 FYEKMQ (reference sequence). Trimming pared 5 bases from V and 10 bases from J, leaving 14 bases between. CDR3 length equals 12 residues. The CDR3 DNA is TGTGCCAGCAGCCTCGGAGCAGACAGAGCTTTCTTT. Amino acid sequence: CASSLGADRAFF.

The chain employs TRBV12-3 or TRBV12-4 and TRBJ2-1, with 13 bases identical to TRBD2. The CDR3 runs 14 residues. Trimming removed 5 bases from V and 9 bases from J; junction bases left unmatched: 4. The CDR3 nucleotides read TGTGCCAGCAGTCGGACTAGCGGGGGTGTTGAGCAGTTCTTC. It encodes CASSRTSGGVEQFF.

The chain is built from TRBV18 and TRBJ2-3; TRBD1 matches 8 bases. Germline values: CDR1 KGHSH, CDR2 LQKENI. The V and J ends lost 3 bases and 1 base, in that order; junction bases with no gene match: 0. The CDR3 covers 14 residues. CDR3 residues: CASSPGQGTDTQYF. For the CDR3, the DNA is TGTGCCAGCTCACCGGGACAGGGCACAGATACGCAGTATTTT.

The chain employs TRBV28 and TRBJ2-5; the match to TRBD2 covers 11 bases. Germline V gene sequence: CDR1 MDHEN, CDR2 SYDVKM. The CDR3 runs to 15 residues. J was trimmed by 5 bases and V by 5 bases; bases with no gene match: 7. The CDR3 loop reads CASSPTSGRSETQYF. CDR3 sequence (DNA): TGTGCCAGCAGTCCAACTAGCGGGAGATCGGAGACCCAGTACTTC.

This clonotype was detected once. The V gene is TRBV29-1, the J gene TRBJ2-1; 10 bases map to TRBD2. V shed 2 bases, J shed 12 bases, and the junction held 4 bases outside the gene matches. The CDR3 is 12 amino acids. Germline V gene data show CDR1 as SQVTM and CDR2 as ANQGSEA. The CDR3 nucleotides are TGCAGCGTTGAACCGGAGCGGGAGGGGCAGTTCTTC. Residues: CSVEPEREGQFF.

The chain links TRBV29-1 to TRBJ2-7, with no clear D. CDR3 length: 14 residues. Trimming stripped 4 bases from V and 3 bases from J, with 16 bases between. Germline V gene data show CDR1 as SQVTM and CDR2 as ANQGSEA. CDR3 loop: CSVGYGFTVYEQYF. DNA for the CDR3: TGCAGCGTTGGCTATGGGTTTACGGTCTACGAGCAGTACTTC.

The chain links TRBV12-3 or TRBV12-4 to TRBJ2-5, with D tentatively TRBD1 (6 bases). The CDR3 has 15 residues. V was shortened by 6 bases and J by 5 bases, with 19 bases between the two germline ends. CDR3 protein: CASRSTYRVAETQYF. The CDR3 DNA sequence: TGTGCCAGCAGATCAACGTACAGGGTTGCGGAGACCCAGTACTTC.

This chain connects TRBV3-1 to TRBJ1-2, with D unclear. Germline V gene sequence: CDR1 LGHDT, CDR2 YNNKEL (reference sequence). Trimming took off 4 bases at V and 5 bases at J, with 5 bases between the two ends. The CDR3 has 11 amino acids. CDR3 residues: CASSLAYGYTF. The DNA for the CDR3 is TGTGCCAGCAGCCTGGCTTATGGCTACACCTTC.

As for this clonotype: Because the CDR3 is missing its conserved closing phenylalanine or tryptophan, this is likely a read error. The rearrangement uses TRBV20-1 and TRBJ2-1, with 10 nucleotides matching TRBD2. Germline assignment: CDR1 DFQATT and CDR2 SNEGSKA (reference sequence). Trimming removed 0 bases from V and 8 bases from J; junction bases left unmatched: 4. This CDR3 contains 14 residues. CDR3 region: CSARDLAGADEQFL. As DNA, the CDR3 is TGCAGTGCTAGAGATCTAGCGGGAGCCGATGAGCAGTTCCTC.

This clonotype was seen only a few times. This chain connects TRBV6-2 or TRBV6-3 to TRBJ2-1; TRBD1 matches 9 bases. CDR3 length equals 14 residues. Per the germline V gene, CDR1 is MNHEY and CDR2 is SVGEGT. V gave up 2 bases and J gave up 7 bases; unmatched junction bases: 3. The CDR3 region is CASSYQTGGNEQFF. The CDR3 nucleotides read TGTGCCAGCAGTTACCAGACAGGGGGGAATGAGCAGTTCTTC.

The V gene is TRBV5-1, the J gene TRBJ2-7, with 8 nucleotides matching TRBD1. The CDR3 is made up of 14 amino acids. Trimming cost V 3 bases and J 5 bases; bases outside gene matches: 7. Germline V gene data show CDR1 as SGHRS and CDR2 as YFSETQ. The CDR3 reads CASSYGTGNNEQYF. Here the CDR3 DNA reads TGCGCCAGCAGCTACGGGACAGGTAACAACGAGCAGTACTTC.

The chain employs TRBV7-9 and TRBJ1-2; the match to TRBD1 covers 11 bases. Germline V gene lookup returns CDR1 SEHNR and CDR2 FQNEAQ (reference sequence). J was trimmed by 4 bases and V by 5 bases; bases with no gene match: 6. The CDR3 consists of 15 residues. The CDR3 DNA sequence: TGTGCCAGCAGCAAAGGACAGGGGGCAGGCTATGGCTACACCTTC. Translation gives CASSKGQGAGYGYTF.

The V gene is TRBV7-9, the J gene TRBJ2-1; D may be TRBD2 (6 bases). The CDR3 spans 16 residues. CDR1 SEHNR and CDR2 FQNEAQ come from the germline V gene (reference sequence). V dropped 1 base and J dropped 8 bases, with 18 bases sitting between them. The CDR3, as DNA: TGTGCCAGCAGCTTAGGCGCGGCGGGGCCCAGCGATGAGCAGTTCTTC. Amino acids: CASSLGAAGPSDEQFF. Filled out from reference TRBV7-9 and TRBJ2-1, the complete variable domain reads DTGVSQNPRHKITKRGQNVTFRCDPISEHNRLYWYRQTLGQGPEFLTYFQNEAQLEKSRLLSDRFSAERPKGSFSTLEIQRTEQGDSAMYLCASSLGAAGPSDEQFFGPGTRLTVL.

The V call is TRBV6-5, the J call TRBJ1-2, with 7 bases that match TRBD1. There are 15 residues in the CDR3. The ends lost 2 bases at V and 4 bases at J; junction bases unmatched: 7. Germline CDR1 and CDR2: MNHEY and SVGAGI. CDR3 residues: CASSYRGGRSYGYTF. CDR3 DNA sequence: TGTGCCAGCAGTTACCGAGGGGGCAGGAGCTATGGCTACACCTTC.